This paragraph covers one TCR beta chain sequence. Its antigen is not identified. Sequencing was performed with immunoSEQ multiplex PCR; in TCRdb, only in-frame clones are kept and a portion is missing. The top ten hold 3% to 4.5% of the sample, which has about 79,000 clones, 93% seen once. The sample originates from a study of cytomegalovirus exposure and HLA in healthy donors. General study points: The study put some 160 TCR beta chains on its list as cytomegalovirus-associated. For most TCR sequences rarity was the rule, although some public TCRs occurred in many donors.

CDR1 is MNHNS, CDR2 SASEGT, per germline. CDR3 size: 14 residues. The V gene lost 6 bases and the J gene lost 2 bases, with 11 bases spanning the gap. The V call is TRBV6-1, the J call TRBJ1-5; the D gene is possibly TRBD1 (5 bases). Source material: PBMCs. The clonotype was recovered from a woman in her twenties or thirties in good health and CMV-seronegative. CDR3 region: CASRGQGRNQPQHF. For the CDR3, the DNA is TGTGCCAGCAGGGGGCAGGGTCGCAATCAGCCCCAGCATTTT.